These 28 T cell receptor beta chains originate from one sample sequenced in a study of radiation and T cells in renal cell carcinoma. Treatment: treatment-naive control, cytoreductive nephrectomy. The assay was immunoSEQ multiplex PCR, and TCRdb's table has in-frame clones only and misses some. The sample has 15,000 or so clones, roughly 58% seen once. This specimen consisted of tumor tissue, obtained from a patient whose treatment was nephrectomy without radiotherapy. The receptors were sampled from a man in his 60s with renal cell carcinoma.

There are a few counts of this clone. The chain's CDR3 is CASSSAGAVLEKLFF. CDR3 nucleotide sequence: TGTGCCAGCAGTTCCGCGGGAGCAGTCCTTGAAAAACTGTTTTTT. The chain combines TRBV28 with TRBJ1-4, with unresolved D. CDR1 is MDHEN, CDR2 SYDVKM, per germline. V lost 4 bases and J 7 bases, leaving 16 bases between the germline ends. The CDR3 contains 15 residues.

The gene calls are TRBV7-9 and TRBJ1-4; D remains ambiguous. The CDR3 runs to 14 residues. The germline gives CDR1 SEHNR, CDR2 FQNEAQ (reference sequence). V gave up 5 bases and J gave up 2 bases, with 9 bases separating them. CDR3 sequence reads: CASSLGITNEKLFF. The CDR3 DNA sequence: TGTGCCAGCAGCCTGGGCATTACTAATGAAAAACTGTTTTTT.

This sequence joins TRBV6-6 and TRBJ1-5, with D maybe TRBD1 (5 bases). Germline V gives CDR1 MNHNY, CDR2 SVGAGI (reference sequence). The CDR3 contains 13 residues. Trimming pared 4 bases from V and 8 bases from J, leaving 12 bases between. CDR3 in amino acids: CASSFKTDEPQHF. CDR3 DNA sequence: TGTGCCAGCAGTTTCAAGACAGACGAGCCCCAGCATTTT.

The chain uses TRBV27 and TRBJ1-1, with D perhaps TRBD1 (6 bases). The germline CDR1 and CDR2 sequences are MNHEY and SMNVEV (reference sequence). This CDR3 has 15 residues. Trimming removed 3 bases at V and 6 bases at J, with 17 bases between. CDR3 nucleotide sequence: TGTGCCAGCAGTTTGAGGCAGGGGCAATGGGCTGAAGCTTTCTTT. It translates to CASSLRQGQWAEAFF.

The rearrangement links TRBV2 to TRBJ2-2; D is undetermined. CDR3 length: 12 amino acids. Trimming took 3 bases from V and 3 from J, leaving 2 bases between them. Per the germline V gene, CDR1 is SNHLY and CDR2 is FYNNEI. The CDR3 is CASSDYTGELFF. The DNA of the CDR3 is TGTGCCAGCAGTGACTACACCGGGGAGCTGTTTTTT. The full variable domain, completed using reference TRBV2 and TRBJ2-2, is EPEVTQTPSHQVTQMGQEVILRCVPISNHLYFYWYRQILGQKVEFLVSFYNNEISEKSEIFDDQFSVERPDGSNFTLKIRSTKLEDSAMYFCASSDYTGELFFGEGSRLTVL.

The chain recombines TRBV29-1 with TRBJ2-5; 11 bases are shared with TRBD1. This CDR3 region has 15 residues. V was pared by 6 bases and J by 1 base, with 7 bases of the junction left unmatched. Per germline, CDR1 SQVTM and CDR2 ANQGSEA. DNA for the CDR3: TGCAGCGTCTGCCGGGACAGGGGGTGCCAAGAGACCCAGTACTTC. This gives the protein CSVCRDRGCQETQYF.

The chain has TRBV6-5 and TRBJ2-2, with D perhaps matching TRBD1 (6 bases). From germline, CDR1 is MNHEY and CDR2 SVGAGI. Trimming stripped 4 bases from V and 4 bases from J, with 10 bases between. This CDR3 has 14 residues. In DNA form, the CDR3 reads TGTGCCAGCAGTTTCGACAGGTCCACCGGGGAGCTGTTTTTT. Its translation is CASSFDRSTGELFF.

The chain employs TRBV20-1 and TRBJ2-7; D gene unclear. Germline values: CDR1 DFQATT, CDR2 SNEGSKA (reference sequence). V dropped 3 bases and J dropped 6 bases, with 9 bases sitting between them. CDR3 length: 11 amino acids. CDR3 amino acids: CSASPTSEQYF. The CDR3 DNA follows: TGCAGTGCTAGTCCGACATCCGAGCAGTACTTC.

The chain employs TRBV14 and TRBJ2-7; no clear D. The CDR3 has 13 amino acids. Trimming cost V 1 base and J 5 bases, with 9 bases left between them. Per the germline V gene, CDR1 is SGHDN and CDR2 is FVKESK. CDR3 region: CASSQGGSHEQYF. The CDR3 DNA sequence: TGTGCCAGCAGCCAAGGCGGTAGCCACGAGCAGTACTTC.

In its sample, this clone was seen a few times. The chain has TRBV5-4 and TRBJ2-3, with a weak D call TRBD2 (6 bases). The CDR3 is 17 amino acids. The V gene lost 6 bases and the J gene lost 2 bases, with 22 bases spanning the gap. CDR1 and CDR2 from the germline V gene are SGHNT and YYREEE (reference sequence). In DNA form, the CDR3 reads TGTGCCAGCACCACGTGGAAGTTCGGGGGAAACACAGATACGCAGTATTTT. Its protein product is CASTTWKFGGNTDTQYF.

This clone was recorded a few times. The chain links TRBV19 to TRBJ2-4; 10 bases agree with TRBD1. The CDR3 totals 16 residues. In germline, CDR1 is LNHDA, CDR2 SQIVND (reference sequence). J lost 5 bases, V lost 4 bases, and 8 bases had no gene match. The DNA for the CDR3 is TGTGCCAGTAGTAGCGGGACAGGGGTCCTCCAAAACATTCAGTACTTC. Its translation: CASSSGTGVLQNIQYF.

Within the sample, this clone is medium-sized. This chain links TRBV27 with TRBJ2-1; TRBD2 might be the D (5 bases). Germline V gene sequence: CDR1 MNHEY, CDR2 SMNVEV (reference sequence). The V end lost 6 bases, the J end lost 5 bases, and 8 bases lay between the germline ends. CDR3 length equals 12 residues. Here the CDR3 DNA reads TGTGCCAGCAGAAAAGCGGACAATGAGCAGTTCTTC. It specifies CASRKADNEQFF.

This sequence joins TRBV15 and TRBJ1-1; the D gene is possibly TRBD1 (6 bases). The V end was cut by 0 bases, the J end by 1 base, with 12 bases between. The CDR3 spans 16 residues. CDR1 LNHNV and CDR2 YYDKDF come from the germline V gene (reference sequence). The CDR3 region is CATSRDLAGANTEAFF. CDR3 sequence (DNA): TGTGCCACCAGCAGAGATTTGGCAGGGGCGAACACTGAAGCTTTCTTT.

J is TRBJ2-7 and V is TRBV5-8, with 10 positions matching TRBD2. CDR3 size: 16 residues. CDR1 SGHTS and CDR2 YDEGEE come from the germline V gene. Losses at the gene ends were 0 bases for V and 4 bases for J; bases not matched to a gene: 7. In nucleotides, the CDR3 is TGTGCCAGCAGCTTGGTAGGGGCTAGCGGGGGATACGAGCAGTACTTC. Protein product: CASSLVGASGGYEQYF.

This clone has only one observation. V and J are TRBV28 and TRBJ1-2, with D maybe TRBD1 (5 bases). Germline-derived CDR1 and CDR2 are MDHEN and SYDVKM. The CDR3 is 12 amino acids. Between the trimmed V and J ends, which lost 4 bases and 9 bases, there was a span of 12 bases. The CDR3 sequence is CASSSRERRYTF. CDR3 in DNA: TGTGCCAGCAGTTCCAGGGAGCGGCGCTACACCTTC.

V is TRBV10-3 and J is TRBJ2-5, with 10 bases aligning to TRBD1. The V gene's germline CDR1 is ENHRY and CDR2 SYGVKD. The length of the CDR3 is 15 residues. V lost 5 bases, J lost 1 base, and 4 bases stayed unmatched. This chain's CDR3 is CAISSRDRGQETQYF. DNA of the CDR3: TGTGCCATCAGTTCTCGGGACAGGGGCCAAGAGACCCAGTACTTC.

This clone has a handful of counts. This chain uses TRBV2 with TRBJ2-1; TRBD1 aligns across 7 bases. The V segment lost 7 bases and the J segment 9 bases; nucleotides outside the gene matches: 12. From germline, CDR1 is SNHLY and CDR2 FYNNEI. This CDR3 comprises 14 residues. CDR3: CASILTGKGAEQFF. The CDR3 DNA is TGTGCCAGCATCCTAACGGGAAAGGGGGCTGAGCAGTTCTTC. The entire variable domain, with the rest obtained from reference TRBV2 and TRBJ2-1, is as follows: EPEVTQTPSHQVTQMGQEVILRCVPISNHLYFYWYRQILGQKVEFLVSFYNNEISEKSEIFDDQFSVERPDGSNFTLKIRSTKLEDSAMYFCASILTGKGAEQFFGPGTRLTVL.

The chain couples TRBV9 to TRBJ2-7; 7 bases line up with TRBD1. Germline assignment: CDR1 SGDLS and CDR2 YYNGEE. The CDR3 is made up of 13 amino acids. J gave up 6 bases and V 4 bases, and 7 bases lay outside the gene matches. The CDR3 reads CASSLSPGGEQYF. Written as DNA, the CDR3 is TGTGCCAGCAGCCTGAGTCCAGGGGGCGAGCAGTACTTC.

This clone was detected only a few times. The chain uses TRBV27 and TRBJ2-5; the D call may be TRBD1 or TRBD2 (6 bases each). CDR1 MNHEY and CDR2 SMNVEV come from the germline V gene (reference sequence). Trimming removed 6 bases from V and 7 bases from J, with 18 bases in between. The CDR3 extends over 14 amino acids. CDR3 nucleotides: TGTGCCAGCAGGCCAATCGGGGGCGAAGGGACCCAGTACTTC. Its protein product is CASRPIGGEGTQYF.

In its sample, this clone was seen once. V and J are TRBV5-1 and TRBJ2-5, with D possibly being TRBD2 (7 bases). Germline loops: CDR1 SGHRS, CDR2 YFSETQ. V was cut by 4 bases and J by 5 bases, with 18 bases left in between. There are 15 residues in the CDR3. The CDR3 reads CASSPAGAGRETQYF. CDR3 in DNA: TGCGCCAGCAGCCCCGCGGGGGCGGGTAGGGAGACCCAGTACTTC.

This clone has a handful of counts. The CDR3 region is CASRVSGNQPQHF. In nucleotides, the CDR3 is TGTGCCAGCCGGGTTTCGGGCAATCAGCCCCAGCATTTT. The chain combines TRBV28 with TRBJ1-5, with D unclear. Germline-derived CDR1 and CDR2 are MDHEN and SYDVKM. This CDR3 contains 13 residues. V lost 8 bases and J lost 2, with 10 bases in between.

The V gene is TRBV5-1, the J gene TRBJ2-1; 8 positions agree with TRBD2. The CDR3 runs 16 residues. The V gene's germline CDR1 is SGHRS and CDR2 YFSETQ. Germline trimming cut 5 bases from V and 0 bases from J; bases unmatched to any gene: 7. CDR3 sequence (DNA): TGCGCCAGCAGTCCCCTCGGGGGGGACTCCTACAATGAGCAGTTCTTC. Its translation: CASSPLGGDSYNEQFF. The full variable domain, in which reference TRBV5-1 and TRBJ2-1 provide the parts outside the CDR3, is KAGVTQTPRYLIKTRGQQVTLSCSPISGHRSVSWYQQTPGQGLQFLFEYFSETQRNKGNFPGRFSGRQFSNSRSEMNVSTLELGDSALYLCASSPLGGDSYNEQFFGPGTRLTVL.

V usage is TRBV27 and J usage is TRBJ2-1, with 7 bases fitting TRBD2. There are 16 residues in the CDR3. The germline gives CDR1 MNHEY, CDR2 SMNVEV (reference sequence). The junction had 4 bases not matched to a gene; V was cut back by 2 bases and J by 0 bases. In nucleotides, the CDR3 is TGTGCCAGCAGTTTAGTATGGACTAGCTCCTACAATGAGCAGTTCTTC. Translation: CASSLVWTSSYNEQFF.

This sequence joins TRBV7-8 and TRBJ1-5, with D possibly being TRBD1 (6 bases). V gave up 5 bases and J gave up 5 bases, with 19 bases separating them. The CDR3 contains 16 residues. Germline V gene lookup returns CDR1 SGHVS and CDR2 FQNEAQ. The CDR3 nucleotides read TGTGCCAGCAGCCCCGAGGCGGGGGGCGCGGATCAGCCCCAGCATTTT. This codes for CASSPEAGGADQPQHF. Together with reference TRBV7-8 and TRBJ1-5, the CDR3 gives the full variable domain: GAGVSQSPRYKVAKRGQDVALRCDPISGHVSLFWYQQALGQGPEFLTYFQNEAQLDKSGLPSDRFFAERPEGSVSTLKIQRTQQEDSAVYLCASSPEAGGADQPQHFGDGTRLSIL.

This clone was found a few times. V and J are TRBV27 and TRBJ2-3; 11 bases are shared with TRBD2. The CDR3 covers 16 residues. From germline, CDR1 is MNHEY and CDR2 SMNVEV (reference sequence). V shed 5 bases, J shed 1 base, and the junction held 5 bases outside the gene matches. For the CDR3, the DNA is TGTGCCAGCAGTATTCTAGCGGGGGGCCGCACAGATACGCAGTATTTT. Protein product: CASSILAGGRTDTQYF.

This chain joins TRBV6-4 and TRBJ2-2, with D hard to call. The germline CDR1 and CDR2 sequences are MRHNA and SNTAGT. CDR3 length: 16 residues. V was pared by 2 bases and J by 7 bases, with 17 bases between. DNA for the CDR3: TGTGCCAGCAGTGACGTCTGGCGAGCTACGGTCGGGGAGCTGTTTTTT. Amino acid sequence: CASSDVWRATVGELFF.

V usage is TRBV5-4 and J usage is TRBJ2-1, with D unclear. The CDR3 runs 15 residues. The V and J ends lost 4 bases and 5 bases respectively, with 16 bases between them. Germline V gene sequence: CDR1 SGHNT, CDR2 YYREEE (reference sequence). CDR3 bases: TGTGCCAGCAGCAGTCGTGTGGGGTGGAACAATGAGCAGTTCTTC. This encodes CASSSRVGWNNEQFF.

This clone occurred a few times. CDR3 in DNA: TGTGCCATCCTTGGGTCAGGCTACGAGCAGTACTTC. As protein: CAILGSGYEQYF. The chain combines TRBV6-1 with TRBJ2-7, with unresolved D. This CDR3 is 12 amino acids long. CDR1 is MNHNS and CDR2 is SASEGT in the germline V gene. The V and J ends lost 10 bases and 3 bases respectively, with 13 bases between them.